This is a list of T cell receptor beta chains from one sample in a study of radiation and T cells in renal cell carcinoma. Data came from immunoSEQ multiplex PCR; TCRdb stores just in-frame clones and leaves some out. Among more than 95,000 clones, around 81% were seen once, and the ten largest hold around 6.1%. Here the sequenced sample was blood, taken from a patient whose treatment included radiotherapy and nephrectomy. The receptors derive from a man aged 45-65 years with renal cell carcinoma. Both conserved end residues are part of each CDR3. The D gene is left open where the match is weak. Clone size, where shown, is once, few, many, or a class for clones that have expanded.

size	D	V	J	CDR3	DNA
once	-	TRBV18	TRBJ1-4	CASSPAREGNEKLFF	TGTGCCAGCTCACCGGCCCGGGAGGGTAATGAAAAACTGTTTTTT
-	-	TRBV9	TRBJ2-7	CASSPRPPRGYEQYF	TGTGCCAGCAGCCCACGACCCCCGAGGGGGTACGAGCAGTACTTC
-	-	TRBV5-1	TRBJ1-2	CASSLAGSGYGYTF	TGCGCCAGCAGCTTGGCTGGGAGTGGCTATGGCTACACCTTC
-	TRBD1	TRBV5-1	TRBJ2-7	CASSLRQGPSYEQYF	TGCGCCAGCAGCCTTAGACAGGGGCCGTCCTACGAGCAGTACTTC
-	TRBD1	TRBV5-1	TRBJ1-4	CASSLRTGGARGTNEKLFF	TGCGCCAGCAGCTTGAGGACAGGGGGCGCGAGGGGGACTAATGAAAAACTGTTTTTT
-	-	TRBV5-4	TRBJ1-2	CASSLYMVSEGYTF	TGTGCCAGCAGCTTGTATATGGTCTCGGAAGGCTACACCTTC
-	-	TRBV7-8	TRBJ1-2	CASSLGANYGYTF	TGTGCCAGCAGCTTAGGAGCTAACTATGGCTACACCTTC
-	-	TRBV19	TRBJ2-5	CASSILAGDKLETQYF	TGTGCCAGTAGTATTCTCGCGGGGGACAAGCTAGAGACCCAGTACTTC
-	TRBD2	TRBV6-5	TRBJ2-2	CASSYLAGFGELFF	TGTGCCAGCAGTTATTTAGCGGGGTTTGGGGAGCTGTTTTTT
-	-	TRBV7-2	TRBJ1-4	CASSPVRGANEKLFF	TGTGCCAGCAGCCCCGTCAGGGGTGCTAATGAAAAACTGTTTTTT
-	TRBD2	TRBV4-3	TRBJ2-3	CASGSGVRDTQYF	TGCGCCTCGGGTAGCGGGGTCCGGGATACGCAGTATTTT
once	-	TRBV2	TRBJ1-1	CASRSDRKAFF	TGTGCCAGCAGGAGTGACAGGAAAGCTTTCTTT
-	-	TRBV30	TRBJ1-2	CAWSVTWMLGERGYGYTF	TGTGCCTGGAGTGTCACTTGGATGCTTGGCGAAAGGGGCTATGGCTACACCTTC
-	-	TRBV9	TRBJ1-3	CASSGEGAGNTIYF	TGTGCCAGCAGCGGGGAAGGGGCTGGAAACACCATATATTTT
few	-	TRBV27	TRBJ1-3	CASRRTAGNTIYF	TGTGCCAGCAGGCGGACAGCCGGAAACACCATATATTTT
-	-	TRBV5-1	TRBJ1-5	CASSREGPGGDQPQHF	TGCGCCAGCAGCCGAGAGGGGCCCGGCGGAGACCAGCCCCAGCATTTT
-	-	TRBV4-1	TRBJ2-7	CASSLTEAGTYEQYF	TGCGCCAGCAGCCTAACCGAGGCGGGAACCTACGAGCAGTACTTC
-	-	TRBV5-1	TRBJ2-3	CASSLLGVTDTQYF	TGCGCCAGCAGCTTGTTGGGGGTTACAGATACGCAGTATTTT
-	-	TRBV28	TRBJ1-1	CASSWRGGNTEAFF	TGTGCCAGCTCGTGGAGGGGCGGGAACACTGAAGCTTTCTTT
-	TRBD1	TRBV29-1	TRBJ1-1	CSVENPGTGRTEAFF	TGCAGCGTTGAAAACCCCGGGACAGGGAGAACTGAAGCTTTCTTT
-	TRBD1	TRBV6-5	TRBJ1-3	CASSYAGGSGNTIYF	TGTGCCAGCAGTTATGCAGGGGGCAGTGGAAACACCATATATTTT
-	TRBD2	TRBV27	TRBJ2-5	CASSFVSGTPQETQYF	TGTGCCAGCAGTTTCGTTAGCGGGACTCCGCAAGAGACCCAGTACTTC
-	TRBD1	TRBV5-1	TRBJ2-5	CASSAPGQGPTQETQYF	TGCGCCAGCAGCGCTCCGGGACAGGGGCCCACACAAGAGACCCAGTACTTC
-	TRBD2	TRBV19	TRBJ2-1	CASSKLAGGPYNEQFF	TGTGCCAGTAGTAAACTAGCGGGGGGCCCCTACAATGAGCAGTTCTTC
-	-	TRBV20-1	TRBJ1-4	CSASEGKQFF	TGCAGTGCTAGTGAGGGGAAGCAGTTTTTT
-	TRBD2	TRBV29-1	TRBJ2-5	CSVGLAGYLQETQYF	TGCAGCGTCGGACTAGCGGGATATCTCCAAGAGACCCAGTACTTC
-	TRBD2	TRBV6-5	TRBJ2-5	CASSHTSGQETQYF	TGTGCCAGCAGTCACACTAGCGGTCAAGAGACCCAGTACTTC
-	TRBD2	TRBV10-1	TRBJ2-1	CASSELAGGFNEQFF	TGCGCCAGCAGTGAGCTAGCGGGAGGGTTTAATGAGCAGTTCTTC
few	-	TRBV6-5	TRBJ1-2	CASSNGGGDYGYTF	TGTGCCAGCAGTAACGGGGGGGGAGACTATGGCTACACCTTC
-	-	TRBV7-8	TRBJ2-7	CASSLEVAYEQYF	TGTGCCAGCAGCTTAGAAGTTGCCTACGAGCAGTACTTC
-	TRBD1	TRBV18	TRBJ2-7	CASSPPGAGGPYEQYF	TGTGCCAGCTCACCACCGGGGGCAGGGGGTCCCTACGAGCAGTACTTC